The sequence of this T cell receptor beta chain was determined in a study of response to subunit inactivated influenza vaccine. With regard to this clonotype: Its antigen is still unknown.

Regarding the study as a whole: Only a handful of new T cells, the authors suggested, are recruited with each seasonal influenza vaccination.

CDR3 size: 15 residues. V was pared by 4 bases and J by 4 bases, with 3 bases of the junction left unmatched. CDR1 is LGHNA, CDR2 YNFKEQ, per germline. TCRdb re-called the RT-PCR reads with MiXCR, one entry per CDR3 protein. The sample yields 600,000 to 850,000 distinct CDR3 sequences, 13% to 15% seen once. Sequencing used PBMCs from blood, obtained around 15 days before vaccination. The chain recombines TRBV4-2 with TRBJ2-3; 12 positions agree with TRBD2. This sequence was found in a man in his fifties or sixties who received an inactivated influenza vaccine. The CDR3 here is CASSPTSGSPDTQYF. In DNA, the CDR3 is TGTGCCAGCAGCCCGACTAGCGGGAGCCCAGATACGCAGTATTTT.